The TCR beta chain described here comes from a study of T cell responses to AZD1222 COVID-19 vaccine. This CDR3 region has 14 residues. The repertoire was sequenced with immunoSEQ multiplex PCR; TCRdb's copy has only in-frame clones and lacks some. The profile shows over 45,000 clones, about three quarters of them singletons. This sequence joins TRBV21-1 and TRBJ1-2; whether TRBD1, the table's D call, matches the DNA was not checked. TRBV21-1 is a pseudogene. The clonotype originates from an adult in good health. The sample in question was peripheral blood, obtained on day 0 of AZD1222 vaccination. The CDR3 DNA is TGTGCCAGCAGCCCCCGGGACAGGCCCTATGGCTACACCTTC. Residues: CASSPRDRPYGYTF.